Shown below are 13 T cell receptor beta chains from a single sample sequenced in a study of blood T cell repertoires in COVID-19. Assay used: immunoSEQ multiplex PCR; TCRdb lists only in-frame clones, some missing. The sample lists over 200,000 clones; over 70% were seen once. Sequenced sample: peripheral blood. These receptors were taken from a woman aged 45-59 years with acute or convalescent COVID-19.

This clone was counted a few times. The chain joins TRBV27 to TRBJ1-4; D may be TRBD1 (6 bases). CDR1 and CDR2 (germline): MNHEY, SMNVEV (reference sequence). The germline V and J ends were trimmed by 5 bases and 7 bases, with 17 bases remaining between them. The CDR3 is made up of 15 amino acids. In nucleotides, the CDR3 is TGTGCCAGCAGTCTCGCAGGGGTCGGAGGTGAAAAACTGTTTTTT. It codes for CASSLAGVGGEKLFF.

V gene TRBV28 combines with J gene TRBJ1-2, with TRBD1 identical over 9 bases. The V segment lost 5 bases and the J segment 4 bases; nucleotides outside the gene matches: 11. The germline V gene has CDR1 MDHEN and CDR2 SYDVKM. CDR3 length: 16 amino acids. CDR3 sequence (DNA): TGTGCCAGCAGTCCCCCCCGAACAGGGGGCGGCTATGGCTACACCTTC. Its protein product is CASSPPRTGGGYGYTF.

This rearrangement joins TRBV10-3 to TRBJ2-1; D is uncertain. The V end lost 10 bases, the J end lost 4 bases, and 23 bases lay between the germline ends. Germline V gives CDR1 ENHRY, CDR2 SYGVKD. The CDR3 extends over 16 amino acids. In nucleotides, the CDR3 is TGTGCCAGGCCCCACGGAGCGCGAATCATGTACAATGAGCAGTTCTTC. It specifies CARPHGARIMYNEQFF.

This clone was counted between two and nine times. V gene TRBV6-5 combines with J gene TRBJ2-3; 9 bases are shared with TRBD2. The germline gives CDR1 MNHEY, CDR2 SVGAGI. The CDR3 totals 14 residues. V was clipped by 7 bases and J by 4 bases; unmatched bases: 6. The CDR3: CASTTIAGADTQYF. The CDR3 DNA is TGTGCCAGCACCACCATAGCGGGAGCAGATACGCAGTATTTT.

The chain uses TRBV28 and TRBJ2-2, with D maybe TRBD2 (6 bases). The CDR3 contains 14 residues. The germline CDR1 and CDR2 sequences are MDHEN and SYDVKM. V was clipped by 6 bases and J by 1 base, with 9 bases between them. In DNA, the CDR3 is TGTGCCAGCAGGGGGGACTTGAACACCGGGGAGCTGTTTTTT. Amino acids: CASRGDLNTGELFF.

A remark on this clone: The same CDR3 can be traced to other DNA sequences in this sample. This chain links TRBV20-1 with TRBJ2-5; D remains ambiguous. Between the trimmed V and J ends, which lost 2 bases and 2 bases, there was a span of 3 bases. Germline loops: CDR1 DFQATT, CDR2 SNEGSKA (reference sequence). This CDR3 is 11 amino acids long. CDR3 nucleotides: TGCAGTGCTAGACGTCAAGAGACCCAGTACTTC. It codes for CSARRQETQYF.

The chain recombines TRBV20-1 with TRBJ2-7; 7 nucleotides align to TRBD1. Trimming cost V 3 bases and J 5 bases; bases outside gene matches: 10. The length of the CDR3 is 14 residues. Looked up from germline, CDR1 is DFQATT and CDR2 is SNEGSKA (reference sequence). Here the CDR3 reads CSASWAGGKDEQYF. The DNA of the CDR3 is TGCAGTGCTAGTTGGGCAGGGGGTAAGGACGAGCAGTACTTC.

The CDR3 sequence is CASSLGLQTYEQYF. The CDR3 nucleotides are TGTGCCAGCAGCTTGGGACTCCAAACCTACGAGCAGTACTTC. This rearrangement joins TRBV11-1 to TRBJ2-7; the D gene is possibly TRBD2 (6 bases). The CDR3 is made up of 14 amino acids. The V end was cut by 3 bases, the J end by 2 bases, with 11 bases between. Germline CDR1 and CDR2: SGHAT and FQDESV (reference sequence).

This chain links TRBV3-1 (or the pseudogene TRBV3-2) with TRBJ2-2; D ambiguous. CDR1 is LGHDT, CDR2 YNNKEL, per germline (reference sequence). V lost 3 bases to trimming and J lost 5 bases, with 13 bases between them. CDR3 length equals 15 residues. This CDR3 reads CASSQGLQLTGELFF. The CDR3 DNA follows: TGTGCCAGCAGCCAGGGCCTACAATTAACCGGGGAGCTGTTTTTT.

The chain uses TRBV6-5 and TRBJ1-5; TRBD1 matches at 9 bases. The CDR3 has 14 amino acids. CDR1 MNHEY and CDR2 SVGAGI come from the germline V gene. V dropped 7 bases and J dropped 6; count of bases not matched to a gene: 7. The CDR3 coding sequence is TGTGCCAGCAACTCCGGGACAGGGCGTCAGCCCCAGCATTTT. Translated, it gives CASNSGTGRQPQHF.

This clone was detected once. The chain uses TRBV9 and TRBJ2-1; 7 bases fit TRBD2. CDR3 length equals 16 residues. CDR1 SGDLS and CDR2 YYNGEE come from the germline V gene. After removal of 0 bases from V and 1 base from J, the junction contained 4 bases not matched to a gene. CDR3 sequence: CASSVDSSGSYNEQFF. The DNA for the CDR3 is TGTGCCAGCAGCGTAGATTCTAGCGGTTCCTACAATGAGCAGTTCTTC.

The J gene is TRBJ2-3, the V gene TRBV19, with 7 bases identical to TRBD1. With V trimmed by 7 bases and J by 8 bases, 12 bases remained unmatched. Germline values: CDR1 LNHDA, CDR2 SQIVND (reference sequence). This CDR3 has 14 residues. DNA of the CDR3: TGTGCCAGTAAGGGGGACAGCCGGTTGGGTACGCAGTATTTT. Its translation: CASKGDSRLGTQYF. The whole variable domain, remainder taken from reference TRBV19 and TRBJ2-3, is DGGITQSPKYLFRKEGQNVTLSCEQNLNHDAMYWYRQDPGQGLRLIYYSQIVNDFQKGDIAEGYSVSREKKESFPLTVTSAQKNPTAFYLCASKGDSRLGTQYFGPGTRLTVL.

This clone was recorded a few times. The rearrangement joins TRBV10-1 to TRBJ2-2, with 7 positions matching TRBD1. Germline V gene data show CDR1 as WNHNN and CDR2 as SYGVQD (reference sequence). The CDR3 covers 16 residues. Trimming took 7 bases from V and 0 from J; bases not matched to a gene: 8. CDR3 DNA sequence: TGCGCCAGCATGGGGGACAGCCCATCGAACACCGGGGAGCTGTTTTTT. It specifies CASMGDSPSNTGELFF.